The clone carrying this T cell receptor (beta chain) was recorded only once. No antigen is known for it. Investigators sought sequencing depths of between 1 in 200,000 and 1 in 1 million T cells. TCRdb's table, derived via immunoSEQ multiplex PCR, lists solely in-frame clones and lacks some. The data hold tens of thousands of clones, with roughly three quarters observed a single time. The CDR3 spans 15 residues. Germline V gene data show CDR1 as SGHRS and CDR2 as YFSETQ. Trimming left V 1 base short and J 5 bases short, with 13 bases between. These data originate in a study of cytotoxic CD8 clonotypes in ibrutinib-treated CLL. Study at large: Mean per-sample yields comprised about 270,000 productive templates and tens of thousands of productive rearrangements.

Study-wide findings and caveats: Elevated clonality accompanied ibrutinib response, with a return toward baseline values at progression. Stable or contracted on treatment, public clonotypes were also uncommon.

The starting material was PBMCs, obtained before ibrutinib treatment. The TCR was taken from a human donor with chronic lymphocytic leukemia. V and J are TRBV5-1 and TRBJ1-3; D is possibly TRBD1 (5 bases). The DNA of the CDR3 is TGCGCCAGCAGCTTGCTGGGGGGGGAAAGAAACACCATATATTTT. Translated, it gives CASSLLGGERNTIYF.